Listed below are T cell receptor beta chains from one sample, sequenced in a study of control samples from healthy donors and cancer patients. The assay was immunoSEQ multiplex PCR, and TCRdb's table has in-frame clones only and misses some. The table has 15,000 to 20,000 clones, 85% to 90% seen once. Sequencing used PBMCs. The receptors here all came from a man in his 60s with head and neck cancer. Each CDR3 is given with its conserved first and last residue. The order of the fields is D gene, CDR3 length, J gene, clone size, V gene, CDR3 DNA, CDR3 protein. D genes are given only for firm matches. Size is stated for part of the rows, as once, few or many counts, or as a class when the clone is expanded.

>TRBD2|16|TRBJ2-2|.|TRBV19
TGTGCCAGTAGTATCGGTGCGGGACTAGCTACCGGGGAGCTGTTTTTT
CASSIGAGLATGELFF
>.|13|TRBJ1-5|.|TRBV27
TGTGCCAGCAGTTCGACAGGCGGGGAGCCCCAGCATTTT
CASSSTGGEPQHF
>.|14|TRBJ2-1|.|TRBV18
TGTGCCAGCTCTCAACAAGGGAGCCCGGATGAGCAGTTCTTC
CASSQQGSPDEQFF
>TRBD1|14|TRBJ1-1|.|TRBV19
TGTGCCAGTAGTAACAGGGGGCGTTCCACTGAAGCTTTCTTT
CASSNRGRSTEAFF
>TRBD2|15|TRBJ2-3|.|TRBV14
TGTGCCAGCAGCCAATGGCGGGGGGAAACAGATACGCAGTATTTT
CASSQWRGETDTQYF
>.|13|TRBJ2-1|.|TRBV19
TGTGCCAGTAGTATTTTAACTTACAATGAGCAGTTCTTC
CASSILTYNEQFF
>.|13|TRBJ2-3|.|TRBV19
TGTGCCAGTAAAGCGGACCTCACAGATACGCAGTATTTT
CASKADLTDTQYF
>TRBD2|13|TRBJ2-7|.|TRBV19
TGTGCCAGCCAGACTAGCGGGGACTACGAGCAGTACTTC
CASQTSGDYEQYF
>TRBD1|15|TRBJ1-1|.|TRBV6-6
TGTGCCAGCTCGCCGGGACAGGGGGCGAGGACTGAAGCTTTCTTT
CASSPGQGARTEAFF
>.|17|TRBJ2-3|.|TRBV6-1
TGTGCCAGCAGTGAAATCGGGGGTGATCCGAACACAGATACGCAGTATTTT
CASSEIGGDPNTDTQYF
>TRBD2|16|TRBJ2-2|.|TRBV6-6
TGTGCCAGCAGGTCCGGACTAGCGGGGACCACCGGGGAGCTGTTTTTT
CASRSGLAGTTGELFF
>TRBD1|17|TRBJ2-6|.|TRBV29-1
TGCAGCGTGGCCGGGACAGGGATGGACTCTGGGGCCAACGTCCTGACTTTC
CSVAGTGMDSGANVLTF
>.|12|TRBJ2-7|.|TRBV18
TGTGCCAGCTCGATCGACAGCTACGAGCAGTACTTC
CASSIDSYEQYF
>TRBD1|15|TRBJ1-2|.|TRBV23-1
TGCGCCAGCAGTCAATCCCGGGACAGGCTCTATGGCTACACCTTC
CASSQSRDRLYGYTF
>.|12|TRBJ1-1|.|TRBV6-5
TGTGCCAGCCGCGGGGGGATGACTGAAGCTTTCTTT
CASRGGMTEAFF
>TRBD2|15|TRBJ2-7|once|TRBV3-1/TRBV3-2
TGTGCCAGCAGGCCCACTAGCGGGGGGTTCTACGAGCAGTACTTC
CASRPTSGGFYEQYF
>TRBD1|13|TRBJ2-1|once|TRBV6-5
TGTGCCAGTTCCGGGACAGGGAACAATGAGCAGTTCTTC
CASSGTGNNEQFF
>.|15|TRBJ2-6|.|TRBV5-1
TGCGCCAGCAGCTTATTAATCTCTGGGGCCAACGTCCTGACTTTC
CASSLLISGANVLTF
>TRBD2|18|TRBJ2-3|once|TRBV4-2
TGTGCCAGCAGCCCTACGCCACTAGCGGGGGGTTTCACAGATACGCAGTATTTT
CASSPTPLAGGFTDTQYF